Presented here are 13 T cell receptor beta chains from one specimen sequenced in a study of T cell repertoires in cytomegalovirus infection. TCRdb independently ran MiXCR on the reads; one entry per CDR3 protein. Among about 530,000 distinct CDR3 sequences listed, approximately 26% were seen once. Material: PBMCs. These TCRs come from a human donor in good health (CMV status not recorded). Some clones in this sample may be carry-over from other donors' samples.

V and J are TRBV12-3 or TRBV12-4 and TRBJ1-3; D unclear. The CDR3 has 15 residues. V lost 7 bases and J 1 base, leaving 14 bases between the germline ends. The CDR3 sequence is CASTLGIASGNTIYF. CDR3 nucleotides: TGTGCCAGCACCTTGGGGATTGCGTCTGGAAACACCATATATTTT.

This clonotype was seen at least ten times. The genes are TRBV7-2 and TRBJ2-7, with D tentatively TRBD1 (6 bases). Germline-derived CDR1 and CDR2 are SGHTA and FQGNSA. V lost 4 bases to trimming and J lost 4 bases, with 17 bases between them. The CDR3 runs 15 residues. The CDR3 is CASSSGQIPLYEQYV. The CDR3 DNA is TGTGCCAGCAGCTCCGGACAGATCCCTTTATACGAGCAGTACGTC.

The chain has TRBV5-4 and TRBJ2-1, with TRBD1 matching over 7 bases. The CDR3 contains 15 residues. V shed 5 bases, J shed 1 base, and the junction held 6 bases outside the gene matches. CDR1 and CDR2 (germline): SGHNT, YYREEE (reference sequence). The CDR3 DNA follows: TGTGCCAGCAGTTCAAGGGGGCTGTCCTACAATGAGCAGTTCTTC. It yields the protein CASSSRGLSYNEQFF.

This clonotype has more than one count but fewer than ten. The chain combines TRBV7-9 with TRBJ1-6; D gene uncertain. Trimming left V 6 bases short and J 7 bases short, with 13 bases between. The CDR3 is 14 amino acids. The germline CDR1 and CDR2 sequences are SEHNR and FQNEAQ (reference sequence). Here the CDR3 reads CASSRDMANSPLHF. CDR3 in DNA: TGTGCCAGCAGTCGAGACATGGCCAATTCACCCCTCCACTTT. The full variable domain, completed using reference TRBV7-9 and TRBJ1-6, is DTGVSQNPRHKITKRGQNVTFRCDPISEHNRLYWYRQTLGQGPEFLTYFQNEAQLEKSRLLSDRFSAERPKGSFSTLEIQRTEQGDSAMYLCASSRDMANSPLHFGNGTRLTVT.

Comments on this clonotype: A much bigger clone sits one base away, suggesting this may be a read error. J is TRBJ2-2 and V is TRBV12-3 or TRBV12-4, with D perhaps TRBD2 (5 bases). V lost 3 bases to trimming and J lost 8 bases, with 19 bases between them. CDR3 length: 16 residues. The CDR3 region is CASSFGLTGSSGELFF. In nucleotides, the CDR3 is TGTGCCAGCAGTTTTGGCCTAACGGGGTCTTCGGGGGAGCTGTTTTTT.

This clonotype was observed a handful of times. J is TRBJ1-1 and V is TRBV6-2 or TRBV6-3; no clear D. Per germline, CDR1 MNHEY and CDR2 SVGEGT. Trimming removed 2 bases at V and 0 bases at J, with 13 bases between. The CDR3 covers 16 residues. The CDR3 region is CASSYTGLQMNTEAFF. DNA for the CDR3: TGTGCCAGCAGTTACACCGGACTCCAGATGAACACTGAAGCTTTCTTT.

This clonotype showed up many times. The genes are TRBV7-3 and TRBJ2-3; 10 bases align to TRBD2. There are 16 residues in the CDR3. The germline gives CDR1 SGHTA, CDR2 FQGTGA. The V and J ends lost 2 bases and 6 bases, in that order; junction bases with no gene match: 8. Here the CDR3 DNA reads TGTGCCAGCAGCTTAGTAGCTAGCGGGAGTTACGATACGCAGTATTTT. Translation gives CASSLVASGSYDTQYF.

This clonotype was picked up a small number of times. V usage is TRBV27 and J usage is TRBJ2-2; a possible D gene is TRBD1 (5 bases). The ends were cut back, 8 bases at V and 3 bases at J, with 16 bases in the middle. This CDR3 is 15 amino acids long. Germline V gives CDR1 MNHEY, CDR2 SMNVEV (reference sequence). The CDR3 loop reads CASAEEAGHTGELFF. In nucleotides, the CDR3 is TGTGCCAGCGCAGAGGAAGCAGGGCACACCGGGGAGCTGTTTTTT.

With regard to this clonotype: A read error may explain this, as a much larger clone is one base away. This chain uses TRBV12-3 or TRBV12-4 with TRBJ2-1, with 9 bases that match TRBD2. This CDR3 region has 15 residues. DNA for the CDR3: TGTGCCACCAAACCCGGGACTAGCTCCTACAGTGAGCAGTTCTTC. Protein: CATKPGTSSYSEQFF.

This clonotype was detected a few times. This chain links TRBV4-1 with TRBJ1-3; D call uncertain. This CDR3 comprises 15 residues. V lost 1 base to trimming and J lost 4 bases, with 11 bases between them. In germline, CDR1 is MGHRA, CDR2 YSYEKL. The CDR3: CASSQGGNFGNTIYF. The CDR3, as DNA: TGCGCCAGCAGCCAAGGGGGTAACTTCGGAAACACCATATATTTT.

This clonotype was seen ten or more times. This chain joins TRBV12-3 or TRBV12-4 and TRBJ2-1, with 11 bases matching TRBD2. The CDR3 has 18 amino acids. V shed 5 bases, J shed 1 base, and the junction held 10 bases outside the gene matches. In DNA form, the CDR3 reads TGTGCCAGCAGTCCACTCCTTGGACTAGCGGGTTCCTACAATGAGCAGTTCTTC. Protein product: CASSPLLGLAGSYNEQFF.

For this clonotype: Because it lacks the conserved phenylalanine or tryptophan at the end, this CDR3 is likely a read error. CDR3 residues: CASNLGRGNTEAFS. CDR3 DNA sequence: TGTGCCAGTAATTTGGGCCGGGGGAACACTGAAGCTTTCTCT. The chain recombines TRBV19 with TRBJ1-1; D gene uncertain. Germline CDR1 is LNHDA and CDR2 is SQIVND (reference sequence). CDR3 size: 14 residues. Trimming cost V 7 bases and J 1 base, with 13 bases left between them.

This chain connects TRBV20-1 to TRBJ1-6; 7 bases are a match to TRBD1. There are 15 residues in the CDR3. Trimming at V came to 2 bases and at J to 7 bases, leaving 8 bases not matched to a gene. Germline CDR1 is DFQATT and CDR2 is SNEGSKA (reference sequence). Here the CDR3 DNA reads TGCAGTGCTAGAAAGGCAGGGGGAGGCAATTCACCCCTCCACTTT. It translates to CSARKAGGGNSPLHF.